This T cell receptor beta chain is from a study of blood T cell repertoires in COVID-19. This clone is a singleton in its sample. The protocol was immunoSEQ multiplex PCR, while the TCRdb copy is restricted to in-frame clones and leaves out a portion. The table lists 200,000 to 250,000 clones, 85% of them singletons, with 2% to 3% in the top ten. Per germline, CDR1 SGHTA and CDR2 FQGTGA. The CDR3 is 15 amino acids. V shed 5 bases, J shed 7 bases, and the junction held 9 bases outside the gene matches. The sequencing sample was made of peripheral blood. The chain is built from TRBV7-3 and TRBJ2-1; 9 nucleotides line up with TRBD1. This TCR derives from a woman in her 70s with COVID-19, enrolled during active disease. Written as DNA, the CDR3 is TGTGCCAGCAGCCCCCCAGGGACAGGGAAGAATGAGCAGTTCTTC. Its protein product is CASSPPGTGKNEQFF.